This T cell receptor beta chain was identified in a study of blood T cell repertoires in COVID-19 (dated by TCRdb to the early 2020s). Context from the whole study: The collaborator samples originated in the United States, Italy and Spain and spanned the acute and convalescent phases of COVID-19. The dataset comprised deeply sampled blood TCRbeta repertoires from subjects exposed to, actively infected with, or recovered from COVID-19. Where HLA class I and class II types were available, the types were taken from metadata supplied by the sample provider, not from assay-based typing. A de-identified subject ID, COVID-19 status, age in years and sex were almost always included in the sample metadata. The prospective study material was composed of cDNA or gDNA derived from T cells, B-cell-depleted T cells, or PBMCs. The samples were drawn from two sources: the first 160 participants of the ongoing ImmuneRACE study, and 1,254 subjects contributed by 6 global collaborators. The repertoires were released in a freely available public database meant as a resource for research on the immune response to SARS-CoV-2.

As regards this clone: The antigen it recognizes is unknown. Base qualities are missing; no much larger clone stands one base away.

Each collaborating institution followed its own protocols to collect whole blood in K2EDTA tubes. For TCRbeta analysis, collaborator samples were shipped as frozen whole blood, as isolated PBMCs, or as DNA extracted from either sample type. Study-level results and caveats: The amount of clinical and demographic metadata varied by source and participant and was provided uncurated.

TCRbeta CDR3 regions were amplified from genomic DNA by means of the immunoSEQ Assay, a bias-controlled multiplex PCR. Regarding the original processing steps: The number of nucleated cells in each sample was estimated by amplification of reference gene primers within the assay. To quantify the absolute abundance of each unique TCRbeta CDR3 rearrangement, sequence reads were collapsed and filtered. For each sample, productive Simpson clonality was calculated as the square root of Simpson's diversity index over productive rearrangements. In its TCRdb copy, this immuneACCESS table keeps in-frame sequences only and misses some clones. Where compared with another copy, unresolved V genes explain less than half of these, and the others have no known cause. The V and J calls and clone size come from that table; D and trimming were worked out from the DNA. This sample has over 80,000 clones in its table, and roughly 90% of those were observed once. Together, the top ten hold 1.5% to 2% of the sample.

V is cut back by 6 bases and J by 8 bases, with 4 bases in the junction unmatched. The CDR3 sequence holds 12 residues, the cysteine and phenylalanine included. The retained sequence is limited to the CDR3, 36 bases, with the frame set at the first base. The clonotype originates from a man aged 60 to 69 with acute or convalescent COVID-19. The specimen was peripheral blood. This chain joins TRBV12-3 or TRBV12-4 to TRBJ2-1, with 7 bases matching TRBD2. The CDR3 region has the sequence CASSRGGDEQFF. DNA sequence: TGTGCCAGCAGCCGGGGAGGGGATGAGCAGTTCTTC.